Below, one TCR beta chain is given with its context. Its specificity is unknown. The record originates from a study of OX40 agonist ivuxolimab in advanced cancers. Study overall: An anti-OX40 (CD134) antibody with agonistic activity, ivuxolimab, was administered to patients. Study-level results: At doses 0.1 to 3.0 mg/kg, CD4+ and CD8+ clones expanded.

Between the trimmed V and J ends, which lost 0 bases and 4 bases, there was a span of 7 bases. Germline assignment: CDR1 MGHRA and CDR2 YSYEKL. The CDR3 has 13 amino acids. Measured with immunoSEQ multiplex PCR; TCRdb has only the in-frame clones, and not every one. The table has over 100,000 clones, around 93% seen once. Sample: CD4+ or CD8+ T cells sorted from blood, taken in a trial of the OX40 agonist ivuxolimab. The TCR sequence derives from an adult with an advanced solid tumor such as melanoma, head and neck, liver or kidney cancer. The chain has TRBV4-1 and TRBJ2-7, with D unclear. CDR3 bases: TGCGCCAGCAGCCAAGACCAGGCATACGAGCAGTACTTC. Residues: CASSQDQAYEQYF.